Shown below are 24 T cell receptor beta chains from a single sample sequenced in a study of blood T cells in healthy people across ages. Using a J-beta primer mix together with a sample-barcoded 5' primer, a second PCR was run for roughly 7 to 11 cycles. Each CDR3 protein is one row after TCRdb ran MiXCR on the 5' RACE reads. The profile shows 1.5 million to 2 million distinct CDR3 sequences, 28% of them singletons. The sample taken for sequencing was blood. The receptor set was obtained from a woman aged 25 to 45 in good health.

V and J are TRBV5-1 and TRBJ2-7; D perhaps matches TRBD1 (6 bases). Germline V CDR1 and CDR2: SGHRS, YFSETQ. Trimming stripped 5 bases from V and 3 bases from J, with 18 bases between. The CDR3 covers 15 residues. Written as DNA, the CDR3 is TGCGCCAGCAGTCCTCAGGGGATGACGGACTACGAGCAGTACTTC. It is translated as CASSPQGMTDYEQYF. Complete variable domain (other parts from reference TRBV5-1 and TRBJ2-7): KAGVTQTPRYLIKTRGQQVTLSCSPISGHRSVSWYQQTPGQGLQFLFEYFSETQRNKGNFPGRFSGRQFSNSRSEMNVSTLELGDSALYLCASSPQGMTDYEQYFGPGTRLTVT.

This clonotype has just a few counts. V is TRBV18 and J is TRBJ1-2, with TRBD1 identical over 12 bases. Germline V gene data show CDR1 as KGHSH and CDR2 as LQKENI. This CDR3 spans 17 amino acids. J was trimmed by 6 bases and V by 2 bases; bases with no gene match: 10. Written as DNA, the CDR3 is TGTGCCAGCTCACCAAAGGTGGGACAGGGGGCGTCTGATGGCTACACCTTC. Translation gives CASSPKVGQGASDGYTF.

This chain connects TRBV5-1 to TRBJ1-4; no clear D. V dropped 4 bases and J dropped 0 bases, with 10 bases sitting between them. Germline V gene sequence: CDR1 SGHRS, CDR2 YFSETQ. This CDR3 region has 15 residues. CDR3 residues: CASSRGGPTNEKLFF. Written as DNA, the CDR3 is TGCGCCAGCAGCAGAGGCGGTCCAACTAATGAAAAACTGTTTTTT.

To note about this clonotype: This may come from a read error, since a much larger clone is one base off. CDR3 nucleotide sequence: TGTGCCGGCAGTTCTGCGGACAGTATGAACACTGAAGCTTTCTTT. It codes for CAGSSADSMNTEAFF. The J gene is TRBJ1-1, the V gene TRBV27, with D perhaps matching TRBD1 (6 bases). The CDR3 covers 15 residues. Germline CDR1 reads MNHEY; CDR2 reads SMNVEV (reference sequence).

This clonotype was picked up many times. This chain links TRBV12-3 or TRBV12-4 with TRBJ2-5, with D possibly matching TRBD1 (6 bases). V was trimmed by 6 bases and J by 3 bases, leaving 14 bases between them. The CDR3 totals 14 residues. The CDR3 protein is CASSIVTGKETQYF. CDR3 bases: TGTGCCAGCAGCATAGTAACAGGGAAAGAGACCCAGTACTTC.

In its sample, this clonotype was seen many times. This chain uses TRBV20-1 with TRBJ2-5, with TRBD2 matching over 11 bases. Unmatched junction bases numbered 21, after V lost 4 bases and J lost 2 bases. The CDR3 sequence is 20 residues long. CDR1 is DFQATT, CDR2 SNEGSKA, per germline (reference sequence). The CDR3: CSAKRLAGGLIESRQETQYF. For the CDR3, the DNA is TGCAGTGCTAAGAGGTTAGCGGGAGGGCTGATCGAGTCCAGGCAAGAGACCCAGTACTTC.

This clonotype was recorded a few times. The rearrangement joins TRBV6-1 to TRBJ2-5, with D possibly being TRBD2 (5 bases). V was cut by 1 base and J by 11 bases, with 11 bases left in between. In germline, CDR1 is MNHNS, CDR2 SASEGT. This CDR3 region has 12 residues. The CDR3 is CASSEVGREQYF. The CDR3 nucleotides read TGTGCCAGCAGTGAAGTAGGGAGAGAGCAGTACTTC.

This clonotype was seen only once. The chain employs TRBV5-1 and TRBJ1-4; TRBD1 matches 8 bases. V trimming: 5 bases; J trimming: 8 bases; junction bases outside the gene matches: 8. Looked up from germline, CDR1 is SGHRS and CDR2 is YFSETQ. CDR3 length: 14 amino acids. The CDR3 DNA reads as TGCGCCAGCAGATCAGGGGGCGCGAAGGAAAAACTGTTTTTT. Translated: CASRSGGAKEKLFF.

The chain uses TRBV20-1 and TRBJ2-3; D gene uncertain. V was cut by 6 bases and J by 7 bases, with 11 bases left in between. There are 11 residues in the CDR3. Per germline, CDR1 DFQATT and CDR2 SNEGSKA (reference sequence). CDR3: CSAGEEYTQYF. DNA for the CDR3: TGCAGTGCCGGCGAGGAATATACGCAGTATTTT.

J is TRBJ1-1 and V is TRBV29-1, with a possible D match to TRBD1 (5 bases). Trimming took 0 bases from V and 3 from J, leaving 8 bases between them. This CDR3 comprises 13 residues. Germline V gene lookup returns CDR1 SQVTM and CDR2 ANQGSEA. The CDR3 DNA reads TGCAGCGTTGAAGAAACAGGATACACTGAAGCTTTCTTT. This encodes CSVEETGYTEAFF.

This clonotype was seen many times. This chain links TRBV20-1 with TRBJ2-7; D unresolved. The CDR3 totals 12 residues. V lost 6 bases and J lost 5, with 14 bases in between. Germline V gene sequence: CDR1 DFQATT, CDR2 SNEGSKA (reference sequence). The CDR3 here is CSATDGLNEQYF. The CDR3 DNA follows: TGCAGTGCCACTGATGGGCTTAACGAGCAGTACTTC.

The table lists this clonotype with a few counts. The chain employs TRBV5-5 and TRBJ2-3; tentative D call: TRBD1 (5 bases). The CDR3 length is 14 residues. Between the trimmed V and J ends, which lost 4 bases and 5 bases, there was a span of 14 bases. Germline V gene data show CDR1 as SGHKS and CDR2 as YYEKEE (reference sequence). The DNA for the CDR3 is TGTGCCAGCAGCCTTCGGATGGGGCAAGATACGCAGTATTTT. It codes for CASSLRMGQDTQYF.

The genes are TRBV7-2 and TRBJ1-3; tentatively, D is TRBD1 (6 bases). V lost 5 bases and J lost 5, with 13 bases in between. Germline V gene data show CDR1 as SGHTA and CDR2 as FQGNSA. The CDR3 loop spans 14 amino acids. Here the CDR3 DNA reads TGTGCCAGCAGCGTGGACAGAGGGCGAAACACCATATATTTT. Translating it yields CASSVDRGRNTIYF.

This clonotype was counted many times. The genes are TRBV10-3 and TRBJ2-5; the D gene could be TRBD1 or TRBD2 (5 bases each). CDR1 is ENHRY, CDR2 SYGVKD, per germline. Trimming shortened V by 10 bases and J by 0 bases, and 18 bases separated the two germline ends. The CDR3 is 15 amino acids. The CDR3 nucleotides are TGTGCCACAGCCCGGGGCCGCGGAGACCAAGAGACCCAGTACTTC. Translating gives CATARGRGDQETQYF.

This clonotype was observed many times. The chain joins TRBV7-3 to TRBJ2-3, with unresolved D. In germline, CDR1 is SGHTA, CDR2 FQGTGA. Trimming left V 5 bases short and J 2 bases short, with 14 bases between. The CDR3 loop spans 15 amino acids. DNA of the CDR3: TGTGCCAGCAGCCCCCACCTGGGGTACACAGATACGCAGTATTTT. Translating it yields CASSPHLGYTDTQYF.

This clonotype was found a few times. V and J are TRBV29-1 and TRBJ2-3; TRBD2 agrees at 11 bases. Trimming cost V 6 bases and J 4 bases; bases outside gene matches: 9. The germline gives CDR1 SQVTM, CDR2 ANQGSEA. This CDR3 is 15 amino acids long. For the CDR3, the DNA is TGCAGCGTCAAATGGGGACTAGCGGTTTCAGATACGCAGTATTTT. It encodes CSVKWGLAVSDTQYF.

As for this clonotype: A read error may explain this, as a much larger clone is one base away. As DNA, the CDR3 is TGTGCCAGCAGTTACTCGAAGCTCAGCAGGGAGACCCAGTACTTC. Translation: CASSYSKLSRETQYF. The chain employs TRBV6-5 and TRBJ2-5; no firm D call. The germline V gene encodes CDR1 MNHEY and CDR2 SVGAGI. This CDR3 is 15 amino acids long. With 0 bases removed from V and 5 bases from J, the gap between germline ends came to 13 bases.

The gene calls are TRBV7-2 and TRBJ2-3, with unresolved D. This CDR3 region has 15 residues. V lost 2 bases and J 5 bases, leaving 14 bases between the germline ends. Germline V gene data show CDR1 as SGHTA and CDR2 as FQGNSA. CDR3 nucleotide sequence: TGTGCCAGCAGCTTACGGGTTCTCTTTGGAGATACGCAGTATTTT. Translating gives CASSLRVLFGDTQYF.

The chain uses TRBV3-1 and TRBJ2-3, with 7 bases that match TRBD2. The CDR3 has 20 amino acids. Germline V gene lookup returns CDR1 LGHDT and CDR2 YNNKEL (reference sequence). V was pared by 1 base and J by 4 bases, with 20 bases of the junction left unmatched. Here the CDR3 DNA reads TGTGCCAGCAGCCAAGGATATATTAGCGGGCACGTGAGCCCTTCAGATACGCAGTATTTT. Translating it yields CASSQGYISGHVSPSDTQYF.

The rearrangement uses TRBV18 and TRBJ1-1, with D unresolved. CDR1 and CDR2 (germline): KGHSH, LQKENI. V dropped 4 bases and J dropped 3 bases, with 18 bases sitting between them. The CDR3 length is 16 residues. CDR3 sequence (DNA): TGTGCCAGCTCACTTAACTACGGGTCGTCTGACACTGAAGCTTTCTTT. This encodes CASSLNYGSSDTEAFF.

This clonotype has a count of ten or more. The V and J genes are TRBV18 and TRBJ2-5, with D uncertain. The CDR3 length is 14 residues. V lost 4 bases and J lost 2, with 11 bases in between. Germline CDR1 and CDR2: KGHSH and LQKENI. The CDR3 DNA reads TGTGCCAGCTCACGGACCACTGGGCAAGAGACCCAGTACTTC. It codes for CASSRTTGQETQYF.

CDR3 nucleotide sequence: TGTGCCAGCAGTTACGCTGCAGCCGGGGCCAACGTCCTGACTTTC. Translation: CASSYAAAGANVLTF. V and J are TRBV6-6 and TRBJ2-6, with D uncertain. CDR3 length: 15 amino acids. CDR1 is MNHNY, CDR2 SVGAGI, per germline (reference sequence). V lost 2 bases, J lost 4 bases, and 9 bases lay in between.

The chain carries TRBV9 and TRBJ2-2; TRBD1 aligns across 7 bases. This CDR3 contains 15 residues. The germline CDR1 and CDR2 sequences are SGDLS and YYNGEE. With V trimmed by 4 bases and J by 7 bases, 10 bases remained unmatched. This chain's CDR3 is CASSLETGRNGELFF. CDR3 nucleotides: TGTGCCAGCAGCCTAGAGACAGGGCGAAACGGGGAGCTGTTTTTT. The full variable domain, with the rest looked up from reference TRBV9 and TRBJ2-2, is DSGVTQTPKHLITATGQRVTLRCSPRSGDLSVYWYQQSLDQGLQFLIQYYNGEERAKGNILERFSAQQFPDLHSELNLSSLELGDSALYFCASSLETGRNGELFFGEGSRLTVL.

In this sample, this clonotype turned up many times. This chain uses TRBV29-1 with TRBJ2-3; the D gene is possibly TRBD1 (5 bases). Trimming cost V 4 bases and J 6 bases, with 14 bases left between them. Germline V gene data show CDR1 as SQVTM and CDR2 as ANQGSEA. This CDR3 is 13 amino acids long. The CDR3 nucleotides read TGCAGCGTTGCATATGACAGCTCCGATACGCAGTATTTT. Encoded protein: CSVAYDSSDTQYF.